This T cell receptor (beta chain) was recovered during a study of tumor and adjacent non-tumor tissue in lung cancer. The template was RNA from unsorted bulk tissue. Distant lung tissue was collected more than 3 cm away from the tumor edge. TCRbeta libraries were built with three rounds of nested PCR, modified from ARM-PCR. Via MiXCR, TCRdb re-called the multiplex PCR reads, giving one row per CDR3 protein. The sample lists over 80,000 distinct CDR3 sequences; around 76% were seen once. CDR1 SGHRS and CDR2 YFSETQ come from the germline V gene. Trimming left V 7 bases short and J 9 bases short, with 23 bases between. The CDR3 has 15 amino acids.

This chain connects TRBV5-1 to TRBJ2-1, with D perhaps matching TRBD2 (6 bases). The receptor comes from a woman aged 50 to 65 with non-small cell lung cancer. The specimen sequenced was distant non-tumor lung tissue. CDR3: CASCQGGTVLGEQFF. In nucleotides, the CDR3 is TGCGCCAGCTGCCAGGGCGGGACGGTGTTGGGTGAGCAGTTCTTC.